The 19 T cell receptor beta chains presented below share a single source sample, sequenced in a study of metastatic and nonmetastatic thyroid tumors. Among the patients, none had received any treatment before thyroid surgery. MiXCR reprocessed the PCR reads for TCRdb. This sample has roughly 12,000 clones, with approximately 30% found just once. Material for sequencing was tumor tissue. These receptors originate from a male donor with papillary thyroid cancer or a benign thyroid nodule (not recorded which). Some clones in this sample may be carry-over from other donors' samples.

This clone was seen a few times. This chain joins TRBV10-2 and TRBJ1-2, with unresolved D. The CDR3 sequence is 15 residues long. Trimming stripped 3 bases from V and 1 base from J, with 12 bases between. Germline V gene data show CDR1 as WSHSY and CDR2 as SAAADI. In DNA form, the CDR3 reads TGCGCCAGCAGTGACCATCAGCGGGATAACTATGGCTACACCTTC. Translation gives CASSDHQRDNYGYTF.

The gene calls are TRBV5-1 and TRBJ2-1, with TRBD2 as a possible D gene (6 bases). The CDR3 extends over 16 amino acids. The ends were cut back, 4 bases at V and 0 bases at J, with 14 bases in the middle. Germline V gene sequence: CDR1 SGHRS, CDR2 YFSETQ. CDR3 region: CASSLYSGSSYNEQFF. The CDR3 DNA follows: TGCGCCAGCAGCCTGTATAGCGGAAGCTCCTACAATGAGCAGTTCTTC.

This clone was seen once. Mismatch with germline at one junction end may stem from a read error. The chain uses TRBV11-1 and TRBJ2-1; 10 nucleotides align to TRBD2. Looked up from germline, CDR1 is SGHAT and CDR2 is FQDESV (reference sequence). CDR3 length equals 15 residues. Written as DNA, the CDR3 is TGTGCCAGCAGCATAGCGGGGGGTGGCTACAATGAGCAGTTCTTC. Protein: CASSIAGGGYNEQFF. The full variable domain, its missing parts supplied by reference TRBV11-1 and TRBJ2-1, is EAEVAQSPRYKITEKSQAVAFWCDPISGHATLYWYRQILGQGPELLVQFQDESVVDDSQLPKDRFSAERLKGVDSTLKIQPAELGDSAMYLCASSIAGGGYNEQFFGPGTRLTVL.

On this clone: This may come from a read error, since a much larger clone is one base off. The V call is TRBV6-1, the J call TRBJ2-1; unclear D gene. CDR3 length equals 14 residues. The germline V gene encodes CDR1 MNHNS and CDR2 SASEGT. V lost 5 bases, J lost 6 bases, and 14 bases lay in between. The chain's CDR3 is CASSIRSGVNEQFF. CDR3 DNA sequence: TGTGCCAGCAGTATCCGATCTGGAGTCAATGAGCAGTTCTTC.

This clone was counted only a few times. One end of the junction does not line up with germline, which may come from a read error. V and J are TRBV12-3 or TRBV12-4 and TRBJ2-7; D is ambiguous. This CDR3 contains 11 residues. The CDR3 here is CANSTNYEQYF. The DNA for the CDR3 is TGTGCCAACAGTACTAACTACGAGCAGTACTTC.

V and J are TRBV20-1 and TRBJ2-2; possible D gene TRBD2, 5 bases. The germline V gene has CDR1 DFQATT and CDR2 SNEGSKA (reference sequence). The CDR3 sequence is 14 residues long. The germline V and J ends were trimmed by 3 bases and 0 bases, with 8 bases remaining between them. The CDR3 DNA is TGCAGTGCTAGTGGACTCGCGAACACCGGGGAGCTGTTTTTT. Its translation: CSASGLANTGELFF.

Within the sample, this clone is medium-sized. This same CDR3 is encoded by further DNA sequences in the sample. The rearrangement uses TRBV15 and TRBJ1-3; D uncertain. Trimming pared 4 bases from V and 0 bases from J, leaving 4 bases between. This CDR3 has 13 amino acids. Germline assignment: CDR1 LNHNV and CDR2 YYDKDF (reference sequence). The CDR3 nucleotides read TGTGCCACCAGCACGACCTCTGGAAACACCATATATTTT. It codes for CATSTTSGNTIYF.

This clone has at least ten counts. Additional DNA sequences in this sample encode the identical CDR3. V usage is TRBV5-6 and J usage is TRBJ2-7, with D unresolved. This CDR3 spans 13 amino acids. Germline loops: CDR1 SGHDT, CDR2 YYEEEE. V lost 0 bases and J 3 bases, leaving 7 bases between the germline ends. CDR3 sequence: CASSLVGGYEQYF. The CDR3 bases are TGTGCCAGCAGCTTGGTGGGTGGCTACGAGCAGTACTTC.

This sequence joins TRBV12-3 or TRBV12-4 and TRBJ1-6; D perhaps matches TRBD1 (6 bases). Trimming removed 3 bases from V and 6 bases from J, with 12 bases in between. There are 15 residues in the CDR3. CDR3 region: CASSLGTPFNSPLHF. The CDR3 DNA sequence: TGTGCCAGCAGTTTGGGGACACCCTTTAATTCACCCCTCCACTTT.

By sample share, this clone is medium-sized. The chain employs TRBV7-3 and TRBJ2-3, with 8 bases identical to TRBD2. Trimming took 6 bases from V and 5 from J; bases not matched to a gene: 10. The CDR3 loop spans 15 amino acids. Looked up from germline, CDR1 is SGHTA and CDR2 is FQGTGA. The CDR3 coding sequence is TGTGCCAGCAGTCTATATAGCGGGAAGGGAGATACGCAGTATTTT. This encodes CASSLYSGKGDTQYF.

Only one count was recorded for this clone. CDR3 DNA: TGCGCCATCAGTTTGTCCACCAGCGGGTATTACAATGAGCAGTTCTTC. This gives the protein CAISLSTSGYYNEQFF. The genes are TRBV5-1 and TRBJ2-1; D is perhaps TRBD2 (6 bases). This CDR3 comprises 16 residues. The V end lost 9 bases, the J end lost 4 bases, and 23 bases lay between the germline ends. Germline V gene data show CDR1 as SGHRS and CDR2 as YFSETQ.

This clone has just a few counts. The V gene is TRBV6-1, the J gene TRBJ1-6, with TRBD1 identical over 9 bases. Germline V gene sequence: CDR1 MNHNS, CDR2 SASEGT. The CDR3 contains 14 residues. V lost 8 bases, J lost 11 bases, and 10 bases stayed unmatched. The CDR3 here is CASRTGDRVAPLHF. The CDR3 DNA reads as TGTGCCAGCCGAACCGGGGACAGGGTAGCACCCCTCCACTTT.

CDR3 amino acids: CASSSSRQGEKLFF. The DNA for the CDR3 is TGTGCCAGCAGTTCCTCACGACAGGGTGAAAAACTGTTTTTT. V and J are TRBV6-2 or TRBV6-3 and TRBJ1-4; 7 bases match TRBD1. Germline V gives CDR1 MNHEY, CDR2 SVGEGT. V dropped 4 bases and J dropped 7; count of bases not matched to a gene: 6. The CDR3 consists of 14 residues.

This clone was detected only a few times. The chain joins TRBV6-2 or TRBV6-3 to TRBJ2-5; 16 nucleotides line up with TRBD2. With V trimmed by 6 bases and J by 5 bases, 12 bases remained unmatched. The CDR3 contains 18 residues. The germline V gene has CDR1 MNHEY and CDR2 SVGEGT. The CDR3 reads CASSTGLAGGPFRETQYF. CDR3 DNA sequence: TGTGCCAGCAGCACGGGACTAGCGGGGGGGCCTTTCAGGGAGACCCAGTACTTC.

This CDR3 is CSARAGQGSTDTQYF. The CDR3 DNA reads TGCAGTGCTAGAGCCGGGCAGGGAAGCACAGATACGCAGTATTTT. The J gene is TRBJ2-3, the V gene TRBV20-1; a possible D gene is TRBD1 (5 bases). Between the trimmed V and J ends, which lost 1 base and 0 bases, there was a span of 11 bases. Germline lookup yields CDR1 DFQATT and CDR2 SNEGSKA (reference sequence). The CDR3 length is 15 residues.

The chain employs TRBV7-9 and TRBJ2-1; D remains ambiguous. Germline loops: CDR1 SEHNR, CDR2 FQNEAQ (reference sequence). With 1 base removed from V and 1 base from J, the gap between germline ends came to 2 bases. The CDR3 extends over 13 amino acids. The CDR3 loop is CASSLESYNEQFF. In nucleotides, the CDR3 is TGTGCCAGCAGCTTAGAGTCCTACAATGAGCAGTTCTTC.

The V and J genes are TRBV11-2 and TRBJ2-7; 8 bases line up with TRBD1. After removal of 4 bases from V and 6 bases from J, the junction contained 5 bases not matched to a gene. Germline V lookup: CDR1 SGHAT, CDR2 FQNNGV. The CDR3 is made up of 13 amino acids. The DNA for the CDR3 is TGTGCCAGCAGCTCCCAGACAGGGGTCGAGCAGTACTTC. It codes for CASSSQTGVEQYF.

The rearrangement joins TRBV29-1 to TRBJ2-5; 8 nucleotides match TRBD1. Germline assignment: CDR1 SQVTM and CDR2 ANQGSEA. This CDR3 spans 13 amino acids. After removal of 7 bases from V and 5 bases from J, the junction contained 9 bases not matched to a gene. The DNA of the CDR3 is TGCAGCGATCCGGGACAGGCGGGCGAGACCCAGTACTTC. Translating gives CSDPGQAGETQYF. The variable domain in full, completed from reference TRBV29-1 and TRBJ2-5, reads SAVISQKPSRDICQRGTSLTIQCQVDSQVTMMFWYRQQPGQSLTLIATANQGSEATYESGFVIDKFPISRPNLTFSTLTVSNMSPEDSSIYLCSDPGQAGETQYFGPGTRLLVL.

Details on this clone: A junction end diverges from the germline sequence, so it may reflect a read error. The rearrangement links TRBV24-1 to TRBJ2-3; possible D gene TRBD2, 6 bases. The V gene's germline CDR1 is KGHDR and CDR2 SFDVKD. The CDR3 runs to 15 residues. The CDR3 nucleotides read TGTGCGACCAGTGATTTGCTTGGAGGGGCAGATAAGCAGTATTTT. Its translation: CATSDLLGGADKQYF.